The sequence of this T cell receptor beta chain was determined in a study of cytomegalovirus exposure and HLA in healthy donors. Study outcomes and limitations: There were three CMV-associated chains whose specificity for CMV antigens was confirmed in vitro. Cytomegalovirus-associated status was assigned to approximately 160 TCR beta chains.

Repertoires were generated with immunoSEQ multiplex PCR, while TCRdb's copy carries only in-frame clones and drops some. Among 35,000 to 50,000 clones listed, approximately 93% were seen once. Note on this clone: Its antigen is not identified.

The sequence came from a woman aged 18 to 35 in good health and CMV-seronegative. The sequenced sample was PBMCs.

This CDR3 is CAWSVGDGGAYEQYF. CDR3 DNA sequence: TGTGCCTGGAGTGTTGGGGACGGGGGAGCCTACGAGCAGTACTTC. The chain couples TRBV30 to TRBJ2-7; tentatively, D is TRBD2 (6 bases). The germline V gene has CDR1 GTSNPN and CDR2 SVGIG (reference sequence). V gave up 0 bases and J gave up 2 bases, with 14 bases separating them. The CDR3 runs 15 residues.